Presented here are 4 T cell receptor beta chains from one specimen sequenced in a study of cytomegalovirus exposure and HLA in healthy donors (dated 2017 in TCRdb). Receptor libraries were prepared by the immunoSEQ multiplex PCR assay. For the multiplex PCR, a mixture combining 60 forward primers for TCR Vbeta segments and 13 reverse primers for TCR Jbeta segments was used. What TCRdb holds here is the immuneACCESS table cut down to in-frame rearrangements. Part of the clones is not present; checked against another copy, under half of the missing clones reflect an unresolved V gene, and the others are unexplained. The sample records roughly 120,000 clones, 86% of which are singletons. The ten largest clones take up more than 1.5% of the sample. Material for sequencing was PBMCs. These receptors came from a man aged 35 to 55 in good health and CMV-seronegative.

The chain employs TRBV11-2 and TRBJ2-1; 7 positions match TRBD1. V was pared by 5 bases and J by 3 bases, with 10 bases of the junction left unmatched. Germline-derived CDR1 and CDR2 are SGHAT and FQNNGV. The CDR3 contains 16 residues. The CDR3 sequence: CASSGLRGPLYNEQFF. DNA for the CDR3: TGTGCCAGCAGCGGGCTGAGGGGGCCGCTCTACAATGAGCAGTTCTTC.

This clone was seen a single time. The J gene is TRBJ1-5, the V gene TRBV18, with TRBD1 matching over 9 bases. CDR3 size: 17 residues. CDR1 is KGHSH and CDR2 is LQKENI in the germline V gene. V trimming: 6 bases; J trimming: 6 bases; junction bases outside the gene matches: 15. This chain's CDR3 is CASSPVGAQGAGQPQHF. The CDR3 DNA sequence: TGTGCCAGCTCCCCGGTCGGGGCACAGGGGGCAGGTCAGCCCCAGCATTTT.

This chain joins TRBV6-6 and TRBJ1-5; 10 bases are shared with TRBD1. The CDR3 has 14 residues. Germline assignment: CDR1 MNHNY and CDR2 SVGAGI (reference sequence). The ends lost 6 bases at V and 6 bases at J; junction bases unmatched: 5. The CDR3 DNA is TGTGCCAGCAGCCCCGGGACAGGGGTTCAGCCCCAGCATTTT. It codes for CASSPGTGVQPQHF.

This chain connects TRBV2 to TRBJ2-5; 8 bases are shared with TRBD2. Unmatched junction bases numbered 6, after V lost 7 bases and J lost 5 bases. CDR3 length: 13 residues. In germline, CDR1 is SNHLY, CDR2 FYNNEI. This CDR3 reads CASIRGGLETQYF. CDR3 DNA sequence: TGTGCCAGCATCCGGGGGGGACTCGAGACCCAGTACTTC.